Detailed here is one T cell receptor beta chain. At one boundary the junction diverges from the germline segment, which might be a read error. Bulk tissue was left unsorted, and RNA and DNA were co-extracted from about 20-30 mg of it. The record originates from a study of tumor-infiltrating lymphocytes in primary liver carcinoma. Synthesis of TCR beta cDNA was carried out from 450 to 500 ng total RNA with a constant-region primer. Employing slightly modified ARM-PCR, three nested multiplex PCR rounds were run, and these gave rise to the TCR beta libraries. Two initial PCR rounds of approximately 10 cycles each paired TRBV1-TRBV30 forward primers with a C-beta reverse primer. Via MiXCR, TCRdb re-called the multiplex PCR reads, giving one row per CDR3 protein. The sample carries about 210,000 distinct CDR3 sequences, around four fifths recorded once. The CDR3 has 13 residues.

This clonotype was sampled from a man in his forties with primary liver carcinoma and hepatitis B virus infection. Sequencing used tumor tissue from primary liver carcinoma. The chain couples TRBV12-3 or TRBV12-4 to TRBJ2-1, with D possibly matching TRBD1 (6 bases). For the CDR3, the DNA is TGTACCAGCAGTCTCGGACAGAACAATGAGCGGCTCTTC. It yields the protein CTSSLGQNNERLF.